This T cell receptor (beta chain) appears in the sequencing data of a study of cytomegalovirus exposure and HLA in healthy donors. Study findings and constraints: Highly shared sequence variants in one cluster were likely a sequencing artifact.

Points on this clone: What it binds is unknown.

With 60 Vbeta and 13 Jbeta primers, the PCR was carried out. This table comes from immunoSEQ multiplex PCR, and its TCRdb copy is limited to in-frame clones, with some not included. This table holds about 110,000 clones, about two thirds found once. J lost 0 bases, V lost 4 bases, and 12 bases had no gene match. The germline V gene has CDR1 LGHNA and CDR2 YSLEER. The CDR3 totals 20 residues. Sample: PBMCs. This TCR came from a boy between 10 and 17 years old in good health and CMV-seronegative. The genes are TRBV4-3 and TRBJ2-6; 10 bases fit TRBD2. The DNA for the CDR3 is TGCGCCAGCAGCCCCGAACCTGTGGTAGCGGGGGGCTCTGGGGCCAACGTCCTGACTTTC. Protein product: CASSPEPVVAGGSGANVLTF.